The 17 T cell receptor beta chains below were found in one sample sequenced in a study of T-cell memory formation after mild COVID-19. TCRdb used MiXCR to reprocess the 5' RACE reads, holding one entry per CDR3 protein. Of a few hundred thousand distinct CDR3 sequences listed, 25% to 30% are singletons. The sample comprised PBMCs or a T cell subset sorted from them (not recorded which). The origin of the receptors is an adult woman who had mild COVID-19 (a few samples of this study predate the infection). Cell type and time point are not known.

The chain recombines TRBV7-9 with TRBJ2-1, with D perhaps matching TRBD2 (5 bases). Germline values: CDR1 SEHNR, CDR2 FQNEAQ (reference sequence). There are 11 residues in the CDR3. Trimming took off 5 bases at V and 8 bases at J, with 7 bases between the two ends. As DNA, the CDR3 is TGTGCCAGCAGCCAGCGGTATGAGCAGTTCTTC. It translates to CASSQRYEQFF.

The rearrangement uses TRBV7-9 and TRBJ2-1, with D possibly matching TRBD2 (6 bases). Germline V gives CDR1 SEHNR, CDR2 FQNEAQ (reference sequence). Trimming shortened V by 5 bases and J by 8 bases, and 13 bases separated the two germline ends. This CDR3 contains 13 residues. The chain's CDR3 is CASSRLVSDEQFF. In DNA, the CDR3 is TGTGCCAGCAGCCGACTAGTTAGCGATGAGCAGTTCTTC. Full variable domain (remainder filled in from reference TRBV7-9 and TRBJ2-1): DTGVSQNPRHKITKRGQNVTFRCDPISEHNRLYWYRQTLGQGPEFLTYFQNEAQLEKSRLLSDRFSAERPKGSFSTLEIQRTEQGDSAMYLCASSRLVSDEQFFGPGTRLTVL.

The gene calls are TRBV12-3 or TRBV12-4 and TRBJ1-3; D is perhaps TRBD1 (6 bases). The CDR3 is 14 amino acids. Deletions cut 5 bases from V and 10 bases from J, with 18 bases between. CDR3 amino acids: CASSIGQPGITIYF. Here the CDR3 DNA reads TGTGCCAGCAGTATAGGACAGCCGGGAATAACCATATATTTT.

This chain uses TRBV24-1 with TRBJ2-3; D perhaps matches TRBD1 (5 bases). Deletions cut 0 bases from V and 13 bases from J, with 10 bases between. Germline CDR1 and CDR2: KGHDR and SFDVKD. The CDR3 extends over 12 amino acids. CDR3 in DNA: TGTGCCACCAGTGATTTGCCAGGACACGAGTATTTT. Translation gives CATSDLPGHEYF.

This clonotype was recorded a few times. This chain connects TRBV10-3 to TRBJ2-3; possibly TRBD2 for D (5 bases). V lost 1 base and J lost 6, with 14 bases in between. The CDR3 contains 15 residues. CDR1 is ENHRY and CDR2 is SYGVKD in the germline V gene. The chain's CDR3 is CAISEFLGELDTQYF. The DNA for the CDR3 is TGTGCCATCAGTGAGTTTCTCGGGGAGTTGGATACGCAGTATTTT.

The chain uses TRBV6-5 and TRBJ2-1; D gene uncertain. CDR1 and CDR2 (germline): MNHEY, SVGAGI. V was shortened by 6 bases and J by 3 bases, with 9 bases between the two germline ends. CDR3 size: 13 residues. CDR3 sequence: CASRQNYYNEQFF. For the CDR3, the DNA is TGTGCCAGCAGACAGAACTACTACAATGAGCAGTTCTTC.

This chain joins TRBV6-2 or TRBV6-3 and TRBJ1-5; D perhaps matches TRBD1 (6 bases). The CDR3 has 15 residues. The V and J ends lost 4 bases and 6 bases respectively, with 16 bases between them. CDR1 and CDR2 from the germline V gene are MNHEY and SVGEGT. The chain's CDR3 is CASSFSGGRGQPQHF. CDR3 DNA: TGTGCCAGCAGTTTTTCGGGGGGCAGGGGTCAGCCCCAGCATTTT.

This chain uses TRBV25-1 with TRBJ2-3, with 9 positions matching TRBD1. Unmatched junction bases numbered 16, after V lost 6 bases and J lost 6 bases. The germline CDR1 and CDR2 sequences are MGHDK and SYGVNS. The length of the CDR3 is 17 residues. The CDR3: CASRDRDRAGEGDTQYF. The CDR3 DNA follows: TGTGCCAGCAGAGACCGGGACAGGGCCGGGGAGGGGGATACGCAGTATTTT. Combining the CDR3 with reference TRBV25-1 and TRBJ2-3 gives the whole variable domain EADIYQTPRYLVIGTGKKITLECSQTMGHDKMYWYQQDPGMELHLIHYSYGVNSTEKGDLSSESTVSRIRTEHFPLTLESARPSHTSQYLCASRDRDRAGEGDTQYFGPGTRLTVL.

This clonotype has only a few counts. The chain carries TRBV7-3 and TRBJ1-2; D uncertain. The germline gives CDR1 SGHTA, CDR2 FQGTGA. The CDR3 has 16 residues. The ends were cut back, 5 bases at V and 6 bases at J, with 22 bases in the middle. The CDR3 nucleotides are TGTGCCAGCAGCCCCAACCTCGGGAGGGAAGTGGATGGCTACACCTTC. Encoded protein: CASSPNLGREVDGYTF.

Here the CDR3 reads CASSYGFSYEQYF. DNA for the CDR3: TGTGCCAGCAGTTACGGATTCTCCTACGAGCAGTACTTC. The chain has TRBV12-3 or TRBV12-4 and TRBJ2-7; no reliable D call. Trimming cost V 4 bases and J 0 bases, with 7 bases left between them. CDR3 size: 13 residues.

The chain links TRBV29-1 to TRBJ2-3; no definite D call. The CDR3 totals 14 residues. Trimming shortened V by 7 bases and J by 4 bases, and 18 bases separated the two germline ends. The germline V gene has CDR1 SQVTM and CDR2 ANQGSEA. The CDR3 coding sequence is TGCAGCGCCATCCGGGCCCATGGGGCAGATACGCAGTATTTT. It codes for CSAIRAHGADTQYF.

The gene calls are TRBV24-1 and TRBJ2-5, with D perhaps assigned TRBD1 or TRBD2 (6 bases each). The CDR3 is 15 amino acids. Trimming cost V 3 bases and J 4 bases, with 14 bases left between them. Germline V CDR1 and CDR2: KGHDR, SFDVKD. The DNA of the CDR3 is TGTGCCACCAGTGATCCAGGCAGGGGAGGAGAGACCCAGTACTTC. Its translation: CATSDPGRGGETQYF.

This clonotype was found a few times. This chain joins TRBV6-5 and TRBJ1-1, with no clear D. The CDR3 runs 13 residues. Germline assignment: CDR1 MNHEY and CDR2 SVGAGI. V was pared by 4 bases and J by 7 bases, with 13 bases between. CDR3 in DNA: TGTGCCAGCAGTTTCCGGGAAGACATTGAAGCTTTCTTT. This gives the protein CASSFREDIEAFF.

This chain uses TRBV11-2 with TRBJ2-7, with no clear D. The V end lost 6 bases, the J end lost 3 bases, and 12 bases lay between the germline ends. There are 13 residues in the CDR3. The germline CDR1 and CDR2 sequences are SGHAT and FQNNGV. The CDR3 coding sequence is TGTGCCAGCAGGTCAGAAAGCAGCTACGAGCAGTACTTC. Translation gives CASRSESSYEQYF.

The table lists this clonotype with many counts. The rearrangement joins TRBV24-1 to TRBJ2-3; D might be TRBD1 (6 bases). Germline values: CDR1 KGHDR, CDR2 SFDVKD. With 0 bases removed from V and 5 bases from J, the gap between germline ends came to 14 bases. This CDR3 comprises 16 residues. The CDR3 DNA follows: TGTGCCACCAGTGATTTGAAGTTTGCAGGGGTAGATACGCAGTATTTT. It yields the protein CATSDLKFAGVDTQYF.

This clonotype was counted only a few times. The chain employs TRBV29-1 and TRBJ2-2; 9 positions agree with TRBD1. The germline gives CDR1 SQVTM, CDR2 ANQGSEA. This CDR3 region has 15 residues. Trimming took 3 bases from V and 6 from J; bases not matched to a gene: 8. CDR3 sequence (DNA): TGCAGCGTTGAGAAAGGACAGGGGAAAGCCGGGGAGCTGTTTTTT. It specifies CSVEKGQGKAGELFF.

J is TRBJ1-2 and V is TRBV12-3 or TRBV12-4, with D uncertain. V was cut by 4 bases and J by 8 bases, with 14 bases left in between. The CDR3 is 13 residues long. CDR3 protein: CASSSPAYGGYTF. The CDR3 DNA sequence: TGTGCCAGCAGTTCCCCGGCCTATGGAGGCTACACCTTC.